The 20 T cell receptor beta chains listed next were all sequenced from one sample in a study of OX40 agonist ivuxolimab in advanced cancers. Method: immunoSEQ multiplex PCR; TCRdb's copy keeps in-frame clones and lacks some. The sample has about 91,000 clones; 86% are singletons. The material was CD4+ or CD8+ T cells sorted from blood, obtained in a trial of the OX40 agonist ivuxolimab. These receptors all come from an adult with an advanced solid tumor such as melanoma, head and neck, liver or kidney cancer.

J is TRBJ2-3 and V is TRBV18, with 7 bases that match TRBD2. J was trimmed by 5 bases and V by 3 bases; bases with no gene match: 5. The CDR3 length is 14 residues. CDR1 is KGHSH, CDR2 LQKENI, per germline. The DNA of the CDR3 is TGTGCCAGCTCACCGGGTGGCGGGGGAGATACGCAGTATTTT. Residues: CASSPGGGGDTQYF.

The chain combines TRBV14 with TRBJ2-7, with 8 bases identical to TRBD1. V gave up 6 bases and J gave up 2 bases; unmatched junction bases: 9. The CDR3 has 15 amino acids. CDR1 is SGHDN, CDR2 FVKESK, per germline. CDR3 coding DNA: TGTGCCAGCAGTACCCGGACAGGGATTACCTACGAGCAGTACTTC. This encodes CASSTRTGITYEQYF.

The CDR3 DNA sequence: TGTGCCAGCAGCCCGCGGGACAGGGACTACGAGCAGTACTTC. Translation: CASSPRDRDYEQYF. The chain links TRBV9 to TRBJ2-7; TRBD1 matches at 9 bases. The V segment lost 4 bases and the J segment 3 bases; nucleotides outside the gene matches: 5. The length of the CDR3 is 14 residues. Germline CDR1 SGDLS, CDR2 YYNGEE.

V is TRBV7-3 and J is TRBJ2-1; 11 bases fit TRBD2. Germline values: CDR1 SGHTA, CDR2 FQGTGA. The trim removed 2 bases at V and 8 bases at J, leaving 8 bases unmatched. The CDR3 consists of 16 residues. The CDR3 DNA sequence: TGTGCCAGCAGCTTATACACTAGCGGGAGTAGAGATGAGCAGTTCTTC. As protein: CASSLYTSGSRDEQFF.

The J gene is TRBJ2-5, the V gene TRBV5-1; 9 bases line up with TRBD1. Germline V gives CDR1 SGHRS, CDR2 YFSETQ. There are 17 residues in the CDR3. Trimming cost V 1 base and J 0 bases; bases outside gene matches: 7. CDR3 amino acids: CASSLRGDRAHQETQYF. In nucleotides, the CDR3 is TGCGCCAGCAGCTTGAGGGGGGACAGGGCCCACCAAGAGACCCAGTACTTC.

The chain uses TRBV11-2 and TRBJ2-6; weak D call: TRBD2 (6 bases). Germline-derived CDR1 and CDR2 are SGHAT and FQNNGV. The CDR3 is 16 residues long. Trimming cost V 3 bases and J 3 bases, with 12 bases left between them. The CDR3 here is CASSLEGVGGANVLTF. In DNA form, the CDR3 reads TGTGCCAGCAGCTTGGAGGGAGTAGGTGGGGCCAACGTCCTGACTTTC.

On this clone: At one end the junction does not follow the germline gene, possibly because of a read error. The chain uses TRBV7-7 and TRBJ2-5; tentative D call: TRBD2 (5 bases). Germline V lookup: CDR1 SSHAT, CDR2 FNYEAQ (reference sequence). This CDR3 spans 13 amino acids. CDR3 loop: CASSFAGSETQYF. For the CDR3, the DNA is TGTGCTAGCAGCTTCGCGGGCTCAGAGACCCAGTACTTC.

This clone was seen a single time. This chain connects TRBV5-6 to TRBJ2-2, with 15 bases identical to TRBD2. The CDR3 consists of 19 residues. V dropped 4 bases and J dropped 6; count of bases not matched to a gene: 13. The V gene's germline CDR1 is SGHDT and CDR2 YYEEEE. CDR3 sequence: CASSLTGLAGGLVSGELFF. CDR3 sequence (DNA): TGTGCCAGCAGCCTGACTGGACTAGCGGGAGGGCTAGTGTCCGGGGAGCTGTTTTTT.

V and J are TRBV7-9 and TRBJ1-3, with TRBD1 matching 7 bases. Looked up from germline, CDR1 is SEHNR and CDR2 is FQNEAQ (reference sequence). The V segment lost 6 bases and the J segment 0 bases; nucleotides outside the gene matches: 5. The CDR3 spans 15 residues. CDR3 region: CASRETGTSGNTIYF. CDR3 bases: TGTGCCAGCAGGGAGACAGGGACCTCTGGAAACACCATATATTTT.

V is TRBV29-1 and J is TRBJ1-1; D gene ambiguous. The CDR3 extends over 11 amino acids. V dropped 6 bases and J dropped 4 bases, with 9 bases sitting between them. Per germline, CDR1 SQVTM and CDR2 ANQGSEA. The CDR3 sequence: CSVTSGTEAFF. The CDR3 nucleotides are TGCAGCGTCACATCGGGCACTGAAGCTTTCTTT.

The sample holds one count of this clone. The CDR3 sequence is CASTSGRRNEQFF. CDR3 in DNA: TGTGCCAGCACCTCCGGACGGCGCAATGAGCAGTTCTTC. The V and J genes are TRBV7-2 and TRBJ2-1; D is ambiguous. CDR1 and CDR2 (germline): SGHTA, FQGNSA. V gave up 7 bases and J gave up 6 bases, with 13 bases separating them. The CDR3 length is 13 residues.

This clone has a single count. The chain recombines TRBV9 with TRBJ2-2, with 7 bases matching TRBD1. Per the germline V gene, CDR1 is SGDLS and CDR2 is YYNGEE. This CDR3 region has 16 residues. V dropped 0 bases and J dropped 3; count of bases not matched to a gene: 5. CDR3: CASSVGGGSYTGELFF. The CDR3, as DNA: TGTGCCAGCAGCGTAGGAGGGGGCTCATACACCGGGGAGCTGTTTTTT.

The chain carries TRBV11-2 and TRBJ2-5; no clear D. Trimming cost V 4 bases and J 5 bases, with 8 bases left between them. CDR3 length equals 12 residues. CDR1 is SGHAT, CDR2 FQNNGV, per germline. CDR3 amino acids: CASSSRLETQYF. CDR3 DNA sequence: TGTGCCAGCAGCTCCCGTCTCGAGACCCAGTACTTC.

V gene TRBV5-1 combines with J gene TRBJ2-7, with no clear D. The ends were cut back, 4 bases at V and 6 bases at J, with 17 bases in the middle. Germline CDR1 and CDR2: SGHRS and YFSETQ. This CDR3 spans 14 amino acids. CDR3 sequence (DNA): TGCGCCAGCAGCGTCCGGGCCGCCCTTCCCGAGCAGTACTTC. The encoded protein is CASSVRAALPEQYF.

This chain connects TRBV19 to TRBJ1-5; D remains ambiguous. This CDR3 has 16 residues. CDR1 LNHDA and CDR2 SQIVND come from the germline V gene (reference sequence). V was shortened by 4 bases and J by 1 base, with 14 bases between the two germline ends. CDR3 sequence reads: CASSTPGLASNQPQHF. For the CDR3, the DNA is TGTGCCAGTAGTACCCCGGGATTAGCGAGCAATCAGCCCCAGCATTTT. The variable domain in full, with the rest retrieved from reference TRBV19 and TRBJ1-5, is DGGITQSPKYLFRKEGQNVTLSCEQNLNHDAMYWYRQDPGQGLRLIYYSQIVNDFQKGDIAEGYSVSREKKESFPLTVTSAQKNPTAFYLCASSTPGLASNQPQHFGDGTRLSIL.

As to this clone: A junction boundary mismatches the germline segment, possibly from a read error. The gene calls are TRBV28 and TRBJ1-5; possibly TRBD1 for D (6 bases). The CDR3 contains 16 residues. Germline CDR1 reads MDHEN; CDR2 reads SYDVKM. The CDR3 DNA follows: TGTGCCGGCAGTCCCCTGACAGGTAGGGGAGGGGGGGCCCAGCATTTT. This gives the protein CAGSPLTGRGGGAQHF.

V and J are TRBV18 and TRBJ1-1; TRBD1 matches 10 bases. The CDR3 runs 15 residues. Germline CDR1 is KGHSH and CDR2 is LQKENI. V was clipped by 2 bases and J by 4 bases; unmatched bases: 4. CDR3 in amino acids: CASSPTGTGVTEAFF. The CDR3 DNA sequence: TGTGCCAGCTCACCAACCGGGACAGGGGTCACTGAAGCTTTCTTT. Full variable domain (missing parts from reference TRBV18 and TRBJ1-1): NAGVMQNPRHLVRRRGQEARLRCSPMKGHSHVYWYRQLPEEGLKFMVYLQKENIIDESGMPKERFSAEFPKEGPSILRIQQVVRGDSAAYFCASSPTGTGVTEAFFGQGTRLTVV.

The V and J genes are TRBV7-9 and TRBJ2-1; D perhaps matches TRBD1 (5 bases). The CDR3 runs 15 residues. Per germline, CDR1 SEHNR and CDR2 FQNEAQ (reference sequence). V lost 3 bases and J lost 0, with 9 bases in between. The CDR3 sequence is CASSFRQSSYNEQFF. The CDR3 DNA reads as TGTGCCAGCAGCTTCCGACAGTCCTCCTACAATGAGCAGTTCTTC.

The rearrangement links TRBV5-5 to TRBJ1-1; 10 nucleotides align to TRBD1. Unmatched junction bases numbered 7, after V lost 5 bases and J lost 0 bases. The CDR3 consists of 16 residues. CDR1 and CDR2 from the germline V gene are SGHKS and YYEKEE (reference sequence). CDR3 residues: CASSRDRGKMNTEAFF. CDR3 in DNA: TGTGCCAGCAGTCGGGACAGGGGAAAGATGAACACTGAAGCTTTCTTT.

The V call is TRBV6-1, the J call TRBJ2-5; 8 bases align to TRBD1. CDR3 size: 16 residues. The germline gives CDR1 MNHNS, CDR2 SASEGT. Trimming took 1 base from V and 5 from J; bases not matched to a gene: 9. CDR3 residues: CASSEGMVAGGETQYF. As DNA, the CDR3 is TGTGCCAGCAGTGAAGGAATGGTTGCAGGGGGCGAGACCCAGTACTTC.